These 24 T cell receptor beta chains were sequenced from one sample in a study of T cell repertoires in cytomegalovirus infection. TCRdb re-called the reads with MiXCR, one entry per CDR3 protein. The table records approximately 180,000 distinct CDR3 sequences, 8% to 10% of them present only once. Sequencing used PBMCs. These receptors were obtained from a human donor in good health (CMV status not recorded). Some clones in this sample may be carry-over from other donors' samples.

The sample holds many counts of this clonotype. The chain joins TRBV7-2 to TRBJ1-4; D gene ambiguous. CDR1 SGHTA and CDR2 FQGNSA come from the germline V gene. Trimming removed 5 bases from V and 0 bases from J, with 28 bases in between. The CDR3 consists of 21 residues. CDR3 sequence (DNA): TGTGCCAGCAGCCCTCCTCCGGCGCCGGGCCCTGGCCGTACAACTAATGAAAAACTGTTTTTT. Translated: CASSPPPAPGPGRTTNEKLFF.

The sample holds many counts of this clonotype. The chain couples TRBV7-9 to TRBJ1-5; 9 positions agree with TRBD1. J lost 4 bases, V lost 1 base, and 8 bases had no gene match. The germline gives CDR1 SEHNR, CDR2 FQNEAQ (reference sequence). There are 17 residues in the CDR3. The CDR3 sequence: CASSLDRGLPWNQPQHF. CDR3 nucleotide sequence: TGTGCCAGCAGCTTAGACAGGGGGCTCCCTTGGAATCAGCCCCAGCATTTT.

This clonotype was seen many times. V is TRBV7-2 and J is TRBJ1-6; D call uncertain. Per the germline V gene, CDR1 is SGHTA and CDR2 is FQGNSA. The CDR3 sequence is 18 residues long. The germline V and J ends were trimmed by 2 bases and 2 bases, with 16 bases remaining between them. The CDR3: CASSLSYRDSAYNSPLHF. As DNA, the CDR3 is TGTGCCAGCAGCTTAAGTTATAGGGATAGCGCCTATAATTCACCCCTCCACTTT.

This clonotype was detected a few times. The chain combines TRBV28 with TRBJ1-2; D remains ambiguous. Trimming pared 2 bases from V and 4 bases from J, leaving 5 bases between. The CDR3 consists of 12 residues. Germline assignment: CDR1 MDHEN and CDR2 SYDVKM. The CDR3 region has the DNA TGTGCCAGCAGTTTACAGCCCTATGGCTACACCTTC. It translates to CASSLQPYGYTF.

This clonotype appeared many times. CDR3 residues: CASSGRSHLANEKLFF. Written as DNA, the CDR3 is TGTGCCAGCAGCGGCCGAAGTCATCTTGCTAATGAAAAACTGTTTTTT. The V call is TRBV7-2, the J call TRBJ1-4; D unclear. CDR1 SGHTA and CDR2 FQGNSA come from the germline V gene. V was pared by 5 bases and J by 3 bases, with 16 bases between. This CDR3 comprises 16 residues.

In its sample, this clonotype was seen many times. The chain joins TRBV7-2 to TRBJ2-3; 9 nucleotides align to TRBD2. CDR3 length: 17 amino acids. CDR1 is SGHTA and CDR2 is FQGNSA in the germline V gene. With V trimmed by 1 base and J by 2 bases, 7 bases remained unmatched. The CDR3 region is CASSLVAGGLDTDTQYF. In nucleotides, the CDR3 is TGTGCCAGCAGCTTAGTGGCGGGAGGGCTAGACACAGATACGCAGTATTTT.

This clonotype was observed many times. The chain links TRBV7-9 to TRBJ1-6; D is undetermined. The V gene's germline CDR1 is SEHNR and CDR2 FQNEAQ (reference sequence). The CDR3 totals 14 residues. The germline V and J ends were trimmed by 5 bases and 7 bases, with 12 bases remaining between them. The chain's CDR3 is CASSPGPSNSPLHF. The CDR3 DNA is TGTGCCAGCAGCCCTGGACCGTCGAATTCACCCCTCCACTTT.

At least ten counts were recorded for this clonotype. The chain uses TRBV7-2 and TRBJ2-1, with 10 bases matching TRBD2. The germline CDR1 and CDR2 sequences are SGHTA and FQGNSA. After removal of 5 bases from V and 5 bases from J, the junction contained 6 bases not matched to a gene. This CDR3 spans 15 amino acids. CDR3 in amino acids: CASSLLAGYNNEQFF. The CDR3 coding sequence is TGTGCCAGCAGCCTACTAGCGGGGTATAACAATGAGCAGTTCTTC.

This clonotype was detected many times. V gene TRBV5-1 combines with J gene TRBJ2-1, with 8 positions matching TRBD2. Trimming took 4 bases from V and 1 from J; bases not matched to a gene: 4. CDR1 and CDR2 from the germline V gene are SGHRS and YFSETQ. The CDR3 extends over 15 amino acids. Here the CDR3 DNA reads TGCGCCAGCAGCGTTAGCGGGGCGTCCTACAATGAGCAGTTCTTC. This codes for CASSVSGASYNEQFF.

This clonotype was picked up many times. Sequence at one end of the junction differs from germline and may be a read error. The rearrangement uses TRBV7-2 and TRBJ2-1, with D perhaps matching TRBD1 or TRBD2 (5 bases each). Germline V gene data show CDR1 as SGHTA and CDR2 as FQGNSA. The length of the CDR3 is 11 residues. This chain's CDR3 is CASSLGGSLIF. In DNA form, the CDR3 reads TGTGCCAGCAGCTTAGGGGGGTCCTTGATCTTC.

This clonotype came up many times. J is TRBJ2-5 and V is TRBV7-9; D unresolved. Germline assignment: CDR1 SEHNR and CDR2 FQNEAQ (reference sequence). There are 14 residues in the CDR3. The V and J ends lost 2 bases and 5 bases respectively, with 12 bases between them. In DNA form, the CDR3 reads TGTGCCAGCAGCTTACCAGTGGATCGCGAGACCCAGTACTTC. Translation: CASSLPVDRETQYF. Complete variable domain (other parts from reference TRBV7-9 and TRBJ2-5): DTGVSQNPRHKITKRGQNVTFRCDPISEHNRLYWYRQTLGQGPEFLTYFQNEAQLEKSRLLSDRFSAERPKGSFSTLEIQRTEQGDSAMYLCASSLPVDRETQYFGPGTRLLVL.

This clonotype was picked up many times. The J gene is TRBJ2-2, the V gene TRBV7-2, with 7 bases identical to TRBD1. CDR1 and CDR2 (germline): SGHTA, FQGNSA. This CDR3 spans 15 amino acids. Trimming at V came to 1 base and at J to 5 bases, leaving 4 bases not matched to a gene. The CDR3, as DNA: TGTGCCAGCAGCTTAGAGGTCAGGGGGACCGGGGAGCTGTTTTTT. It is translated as CASSLEVRGTGELFF.

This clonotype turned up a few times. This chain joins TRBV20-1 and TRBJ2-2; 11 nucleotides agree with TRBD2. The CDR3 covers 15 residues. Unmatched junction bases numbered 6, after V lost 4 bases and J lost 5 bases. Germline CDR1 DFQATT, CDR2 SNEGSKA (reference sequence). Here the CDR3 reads CSAISTSGRTGELFF. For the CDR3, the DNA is TGCAGTGCTATTTCAACTAGCGGGAGAACCGGGGAGCTGTTTTTT.

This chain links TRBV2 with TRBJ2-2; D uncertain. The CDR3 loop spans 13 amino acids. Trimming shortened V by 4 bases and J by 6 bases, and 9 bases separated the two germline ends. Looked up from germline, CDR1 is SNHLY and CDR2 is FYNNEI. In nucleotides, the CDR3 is TGTGCCAGCAGTGTGCTCGCCTCCGGGGAGCTGTTTTTT. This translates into CASSVLASGELFF.

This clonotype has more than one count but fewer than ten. CDR3 nucleotide sequence: TGCAGTGCTAGACCAGGGACGGGAGTGACCGGGGAGCTGTTTTTT. Translating it yields CSARPGTGVTGELFF. The chain has TRBV20-1 and TRBJ2-2, with D maybe TRBD2 (6 bases). Germline V gene lookup returns CDR1 DFQATT and CDR2 SNEGSKA (reference sequence). This CDR3 is built from 15 residues. The V gene lost 2 bases and the J gene lost 5 bases, with 15 bases spanning the gap.

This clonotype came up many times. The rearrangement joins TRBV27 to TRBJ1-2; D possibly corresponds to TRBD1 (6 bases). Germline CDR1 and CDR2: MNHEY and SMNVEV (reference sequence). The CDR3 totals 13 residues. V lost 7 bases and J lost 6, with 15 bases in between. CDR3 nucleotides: TGTGCCAGCAAACCCGGACAGTTCCATGGCTACACCTTC. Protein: CASKPGQFHGYTF.

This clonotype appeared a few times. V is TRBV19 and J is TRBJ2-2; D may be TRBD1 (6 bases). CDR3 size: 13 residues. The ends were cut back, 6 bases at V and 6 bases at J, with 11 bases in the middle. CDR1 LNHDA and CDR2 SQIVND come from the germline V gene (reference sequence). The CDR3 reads CASSTRGSGELFF. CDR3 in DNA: TGTGCCAGTAGCACCAGGGGATCCGGGGAGCTGTTTTTT.

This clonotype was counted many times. DNA of the CDR3: TGTGCCAGCAGCGCAAGCACAGATACGCAGTATTTT. It specifies CASSASTDTQYF. V and J are TRBV11-2 and TRBJ2-3; D ambiguous. Trimming took 5 bases from V and 0 from J, leaving 3 bases between them. Germline V gives CDR1 SGHAT, CDR2 FQNNGV. This CDR3 comprises 12 residues.

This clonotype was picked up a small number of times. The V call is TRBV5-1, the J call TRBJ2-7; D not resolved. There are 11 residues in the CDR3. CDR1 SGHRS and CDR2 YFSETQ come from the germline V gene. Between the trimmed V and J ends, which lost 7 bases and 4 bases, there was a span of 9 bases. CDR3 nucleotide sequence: TGCGCCAGCCGAACAAGATACGAGCAGTACTTC. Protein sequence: CASRTRYEQYF. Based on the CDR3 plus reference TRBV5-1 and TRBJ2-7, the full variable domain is KAGVTQTPRYLIKTRGQQVTLSCSPISGHRSVSWYQQTPGQGLQFLFEYFSETQRNKGNFPGRFSGRQFSNSRSEMNVSTLELGDSALYLCASRTRYEQYFGPGTRLTVT.

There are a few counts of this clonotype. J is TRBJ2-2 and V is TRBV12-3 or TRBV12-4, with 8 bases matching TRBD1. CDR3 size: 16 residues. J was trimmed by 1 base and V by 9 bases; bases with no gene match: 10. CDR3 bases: TGTGCCAGTCGGGCACAGGGGGAGATGAACACCGGGGAGCTGTTTTTT. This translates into CASRAQGEMNTGELFF.

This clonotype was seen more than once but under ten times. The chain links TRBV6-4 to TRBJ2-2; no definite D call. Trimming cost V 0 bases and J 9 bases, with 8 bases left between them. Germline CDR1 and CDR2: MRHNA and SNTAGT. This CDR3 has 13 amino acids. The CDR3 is CASSDSPGRELFF. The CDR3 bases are TGTGCCAGCAGTGACTCGCCCGGGCGGGAGCTGTTTTTT.

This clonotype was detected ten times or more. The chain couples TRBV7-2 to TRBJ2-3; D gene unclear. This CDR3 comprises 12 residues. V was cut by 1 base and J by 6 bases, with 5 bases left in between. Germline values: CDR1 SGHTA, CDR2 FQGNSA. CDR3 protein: CASSLGVDTQYF. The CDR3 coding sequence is TGTGCCAGCAGCTTAGGGGTGGATACGCAGTATTTT.

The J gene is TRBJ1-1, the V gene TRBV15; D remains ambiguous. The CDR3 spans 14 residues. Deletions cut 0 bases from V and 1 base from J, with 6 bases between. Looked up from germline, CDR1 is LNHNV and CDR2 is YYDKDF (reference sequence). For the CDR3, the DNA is TGTGCCACCAGCAGAGATCTCCCGAACACTGAAGCTTTCTTT. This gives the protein CATSRDLPNTEAFF.

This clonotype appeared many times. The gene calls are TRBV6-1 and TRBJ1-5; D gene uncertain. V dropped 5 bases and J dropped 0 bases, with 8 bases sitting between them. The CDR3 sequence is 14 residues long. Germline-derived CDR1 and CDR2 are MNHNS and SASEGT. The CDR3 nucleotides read TGTGCCAGCAGTCGGACGGATAGCAATCAGCCCCAGCATTTT. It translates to CASSRTDSNQPQHF.